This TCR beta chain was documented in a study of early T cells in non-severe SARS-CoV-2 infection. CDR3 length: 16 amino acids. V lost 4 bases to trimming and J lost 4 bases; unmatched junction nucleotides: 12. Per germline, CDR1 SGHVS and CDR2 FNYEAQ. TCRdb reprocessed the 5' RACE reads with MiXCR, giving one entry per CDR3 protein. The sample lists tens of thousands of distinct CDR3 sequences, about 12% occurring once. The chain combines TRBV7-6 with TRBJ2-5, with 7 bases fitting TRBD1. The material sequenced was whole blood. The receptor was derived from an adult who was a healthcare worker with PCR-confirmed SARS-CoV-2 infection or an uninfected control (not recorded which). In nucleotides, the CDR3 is TGTGCCAGCAGCTCCCGAGGGGGCCTTGGAGGAGAGACCCAGTACTTC. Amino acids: CASSSRGGLGGETQYF.